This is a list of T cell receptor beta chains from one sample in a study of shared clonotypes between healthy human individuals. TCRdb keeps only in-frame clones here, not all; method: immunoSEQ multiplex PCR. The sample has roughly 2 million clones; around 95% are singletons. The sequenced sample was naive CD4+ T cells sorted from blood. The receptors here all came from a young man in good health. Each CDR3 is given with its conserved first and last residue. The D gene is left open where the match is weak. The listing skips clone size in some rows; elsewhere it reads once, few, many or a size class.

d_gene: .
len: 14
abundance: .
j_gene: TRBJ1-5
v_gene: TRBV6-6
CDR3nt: TGTGCCAGCAGTTACGGGCAGAGCAATCAGCCCCAGCATTTT
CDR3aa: CASSYGQSNQPQHF

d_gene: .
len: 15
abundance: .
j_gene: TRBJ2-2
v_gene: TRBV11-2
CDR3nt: TGTGCCAGCAGCATTCAAACAGGTTTCGTCGGGGAGCTGTTTTTT
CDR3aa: CASSIQTGFVGELFF

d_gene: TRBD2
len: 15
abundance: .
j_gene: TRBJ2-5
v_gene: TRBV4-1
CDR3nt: TGCGCCAGCAGCCCAGGAGGACTAGCGGGGGACCGCTACAACTTC
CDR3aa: CASSPGGLAGDRYNF

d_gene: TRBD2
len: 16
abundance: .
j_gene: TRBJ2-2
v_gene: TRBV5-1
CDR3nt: TGCGCCAGCAGCTTGACCCTAGCGGGAAGGACCGGGGAGCTGTTTTTT
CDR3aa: CASSLTLAGRTGELFF

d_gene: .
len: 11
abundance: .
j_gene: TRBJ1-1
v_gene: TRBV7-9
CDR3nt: TGTGCCAGCAGCTTAGACAGAGAAGCTTTCTTT
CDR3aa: CASSLDREAFF

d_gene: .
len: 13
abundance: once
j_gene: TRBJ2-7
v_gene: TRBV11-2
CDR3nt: TGTGCCAGCAGCCTCCCTACCATTCACGAGCAGTACTTC
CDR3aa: CASSLPTIHEQYF

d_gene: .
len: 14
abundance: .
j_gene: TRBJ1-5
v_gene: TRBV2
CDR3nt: TGTGCCACAGGACCCGGGAACTTCAATCAGCCCCAGCATTTT
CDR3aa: CATGPGNFNQPQHF

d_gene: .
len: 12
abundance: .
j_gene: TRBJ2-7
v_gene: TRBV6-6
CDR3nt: TGTGCCAGCAGTCCCTCCTCCTACGAGCAGTACTTC
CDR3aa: CASSPSSYEQYF

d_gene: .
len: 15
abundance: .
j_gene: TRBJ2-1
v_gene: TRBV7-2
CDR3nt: TGTGCCAGCAGCCGCACCGGGGCAGGGAAGAATGAGCAGTTCTTC
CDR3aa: CASSRTGAGKNEQFF

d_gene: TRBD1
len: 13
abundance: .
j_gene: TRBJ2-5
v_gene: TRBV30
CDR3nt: TGTGCCTGGAGTGTCGACAGGGTAGAGACCCAGTACTTC
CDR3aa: CAWSVDRVETQYF

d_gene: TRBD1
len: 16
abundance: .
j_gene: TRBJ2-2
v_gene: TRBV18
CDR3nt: TGTGCCAGCTCACCACCAATGAGACAGGGAGCCGGGGAGCTGTTTTTT
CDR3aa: CASSPPMRQGAGELFF

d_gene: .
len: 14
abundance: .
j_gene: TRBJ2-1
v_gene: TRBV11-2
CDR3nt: TGTGCCAGCAGCTTAGGGGGCTGGGGCAATGAGCAGTTCTTC
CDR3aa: CASSLGGWGNEQFF

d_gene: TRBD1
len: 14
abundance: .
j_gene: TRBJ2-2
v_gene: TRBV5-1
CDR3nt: TGCGCCAGCAGCAAGGGACAGGTCACCGGGGAGCTGTTTTTT
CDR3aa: CASSKGQVTGELFF

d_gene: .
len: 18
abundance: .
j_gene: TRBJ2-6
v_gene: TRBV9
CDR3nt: TGTGCCAGCAGCGTCGGGGGCTGGGGTAGCTCTGGGGCCAACGTCCTGACTTTC
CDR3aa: CASSVGGWGSSGANVLTF

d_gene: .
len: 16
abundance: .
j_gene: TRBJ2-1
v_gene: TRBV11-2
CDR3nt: TGTGCCAGCAGCTCCCTAGGTGGCGGAGGAATTAATGAGCAGTTCTTC
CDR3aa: CASSSLGGGGINEQFF

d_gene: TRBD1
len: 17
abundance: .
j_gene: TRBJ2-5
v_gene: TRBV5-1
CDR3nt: TGCGCCAGCACCGCCGGACAGGGCGGGATGGGCGCGGAGACCCAGTACTTC
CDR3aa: CASTAGQGGMGAETQYF

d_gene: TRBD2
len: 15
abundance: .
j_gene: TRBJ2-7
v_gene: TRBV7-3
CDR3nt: TGTGCCAGCAGCTCACTACCGGGACTAGCCTACGAGCAGTACTTC
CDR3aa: CASSSLPGLAYEQYF

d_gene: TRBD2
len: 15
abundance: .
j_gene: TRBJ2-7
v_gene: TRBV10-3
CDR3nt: TGTGCCAGCTTATCCGGGACTAGCGGGACCTACGAGCAGTACTTC
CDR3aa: CASLSGTSGTYEQYF

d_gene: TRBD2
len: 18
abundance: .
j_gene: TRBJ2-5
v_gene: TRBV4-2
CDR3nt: TGTGCCAGCAGCCAAGATAGGGGCAGCGGGGGGACGAGGGAGACCCAGTACTTC
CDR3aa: CASSQDRGSGGTRETQYF

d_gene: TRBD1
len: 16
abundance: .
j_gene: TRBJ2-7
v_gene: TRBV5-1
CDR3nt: TGCGCCAGCACCCCTCGTGGTGACAGGGCCCCCTACGAGCAGTACTTC
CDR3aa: CASTPRGDRAPYEQYF

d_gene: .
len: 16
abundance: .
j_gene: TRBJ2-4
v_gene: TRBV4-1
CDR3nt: TGCGCCAGCAGCCACGTCACGAATGTAGCCAAAAACATTCAGTACTTC
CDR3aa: CASSHVTNVAKNIQYF

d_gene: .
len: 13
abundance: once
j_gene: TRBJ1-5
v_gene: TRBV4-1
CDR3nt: TGCGCCAGCAGCCTTAACGCGGGGAGGCCCCAGCATTTT
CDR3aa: CASSLNAGRPQHF

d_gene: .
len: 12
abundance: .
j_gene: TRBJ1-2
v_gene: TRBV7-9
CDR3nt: TGTGCCAGCAGCCCCGCGGGGGTTGGCTACACCTTC
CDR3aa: CASSPAGVGYTF

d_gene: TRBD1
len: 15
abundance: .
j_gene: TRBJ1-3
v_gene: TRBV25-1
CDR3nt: TGTGCCAGCAGTGGACAGGGAGTTTCTGGAAACACCATATATTTT
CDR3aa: CASSGQGVSGNTIYF

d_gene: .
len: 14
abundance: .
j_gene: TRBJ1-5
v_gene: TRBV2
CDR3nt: TGTGCCAGCAGTGAACAGGGGCAAAATCAGCCCCAGCATTTT
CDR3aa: CASSEQGQNQPQHF

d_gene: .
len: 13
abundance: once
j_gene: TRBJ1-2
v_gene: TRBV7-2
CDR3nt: TGTGCCAGCAGCGGGGCAGGGCACTATGGCTACACCTTC
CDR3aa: CASSGAGHYGYTF

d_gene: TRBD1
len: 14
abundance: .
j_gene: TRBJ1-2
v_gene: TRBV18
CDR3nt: TGTGCCAGCTCACCGACAGGGGGCGGAAACGGCTACACCTTC
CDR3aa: CASSPTGGGNGYTF

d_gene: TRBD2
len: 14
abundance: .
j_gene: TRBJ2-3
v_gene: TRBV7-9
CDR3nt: TGTGCCAGCAGCTTGACTAGCGAAACAGATACGCAGTATTTT
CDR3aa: CASSLTSETDTQYF

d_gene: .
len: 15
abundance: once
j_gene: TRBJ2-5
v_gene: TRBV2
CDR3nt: TGTGCCAGCAGTGCGGCCGGGACCACCAAAGAGACCCAGTACTTC
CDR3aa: CASSAAGTTKETQYF

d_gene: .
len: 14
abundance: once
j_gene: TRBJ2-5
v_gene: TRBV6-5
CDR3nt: TGTGCCAGCAGTTACGGGTTTTATCGAGAGACCCAGTACTTC
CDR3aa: CASSYGFYRETQYF

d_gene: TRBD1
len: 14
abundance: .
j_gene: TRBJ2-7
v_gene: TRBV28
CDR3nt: TGTGCCAGCAGTCCCTGGGACAGCTACTACGAGCAGTACTTC
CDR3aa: CASSPWDSYYEQYF

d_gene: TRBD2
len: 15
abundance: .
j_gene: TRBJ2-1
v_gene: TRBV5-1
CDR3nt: TGCGCCAGCAGCCAGGATGGGGGGGCCTACAATGAGCAGTTCTTC
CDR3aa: CASSQDGGAYNEQFF

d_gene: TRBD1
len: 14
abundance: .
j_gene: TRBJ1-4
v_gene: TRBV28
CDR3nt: TGTGCCAGCAGTCCGGGAGGGGGCAGCGAAAAACTGTTTTTT
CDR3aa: CASSPGGGSEKLFF

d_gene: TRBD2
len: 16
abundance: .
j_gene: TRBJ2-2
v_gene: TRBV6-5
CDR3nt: TGTGCCAGCAGTTACAGCGGGAGGAAGGAGATCGGGGAGCTGTTTTTT
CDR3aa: CASSYSGRKEIGELFF

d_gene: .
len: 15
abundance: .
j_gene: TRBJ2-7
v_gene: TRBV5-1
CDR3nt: TGCGCCAGCAGCTTGGACATGACAGCCACCTACGAGCAGTACTTC
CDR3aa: CASSLDMTATYEQYF

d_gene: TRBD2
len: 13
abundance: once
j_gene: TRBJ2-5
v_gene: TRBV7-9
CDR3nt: TGTGCCAGCAGCTTGCGGGAGAGGGAGACCCAGTACTTC
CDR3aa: CASSLRERETQYF

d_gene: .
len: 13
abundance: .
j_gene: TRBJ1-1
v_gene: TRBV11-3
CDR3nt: TGTGCCAGCAGCTCCGAAATGAACACTGAAGCCTTCTTT
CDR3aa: CASSSEMNTEAFF

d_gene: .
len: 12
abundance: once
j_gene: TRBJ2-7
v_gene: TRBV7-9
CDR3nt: TGTGCCAGCAGCTTAAGGTTTGGCGAGCAGTACTTC
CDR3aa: CASSLRFGEQYF